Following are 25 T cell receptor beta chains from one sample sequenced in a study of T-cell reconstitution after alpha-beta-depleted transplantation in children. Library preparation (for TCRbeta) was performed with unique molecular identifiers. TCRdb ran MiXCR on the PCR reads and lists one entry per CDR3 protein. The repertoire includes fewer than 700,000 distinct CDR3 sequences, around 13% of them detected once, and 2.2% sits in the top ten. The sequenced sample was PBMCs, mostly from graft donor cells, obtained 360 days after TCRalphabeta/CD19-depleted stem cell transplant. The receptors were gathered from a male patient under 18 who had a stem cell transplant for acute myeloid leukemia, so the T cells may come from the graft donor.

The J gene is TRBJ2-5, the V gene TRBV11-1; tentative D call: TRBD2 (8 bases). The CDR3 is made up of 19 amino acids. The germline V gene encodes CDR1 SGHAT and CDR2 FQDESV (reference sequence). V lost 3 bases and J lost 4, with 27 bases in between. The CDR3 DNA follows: TGTGCCAGCAGCTTTGACAGGGCGAAGATTAGCGGGATAGGAGAGACCCAGTACTTC. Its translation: CASSFDRAKISGIGETQYF.

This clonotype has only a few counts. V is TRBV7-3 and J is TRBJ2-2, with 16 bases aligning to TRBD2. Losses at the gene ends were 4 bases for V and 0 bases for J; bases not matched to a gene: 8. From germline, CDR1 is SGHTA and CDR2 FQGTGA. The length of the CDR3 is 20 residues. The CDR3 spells CASSSTGLAGGPSNTGELFF. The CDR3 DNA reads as TGTGCCAGCAGCTCCACGGGACTAGCGGGAGGGCCTTCGAACACCGGGGAGCTGTTTTTT.

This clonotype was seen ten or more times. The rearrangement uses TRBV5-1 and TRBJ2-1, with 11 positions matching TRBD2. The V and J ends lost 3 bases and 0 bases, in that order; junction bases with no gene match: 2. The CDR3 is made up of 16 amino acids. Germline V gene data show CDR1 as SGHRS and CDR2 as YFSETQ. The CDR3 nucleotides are TGCGCCAGCAGCTCGGGACTAGCGGTCTCCTACAATGAGCAGTTCTTC. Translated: CASSSGLAVSYNEQFF. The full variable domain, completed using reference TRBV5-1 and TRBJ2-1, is KAGVTQTPRYLIKTRGQQVTLSCSPISGHRSVSWYQQTPGQGLQFLFEYFSETQRNKGNFPGRFSGRQFSNSRSEMNVSTLELGDSALYLCASSSGLAVSYNEQFFGPGTRLTVL.

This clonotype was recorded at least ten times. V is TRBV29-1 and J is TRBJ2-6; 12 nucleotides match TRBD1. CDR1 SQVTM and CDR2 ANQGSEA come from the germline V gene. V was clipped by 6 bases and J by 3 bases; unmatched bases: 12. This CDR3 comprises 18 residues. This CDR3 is CSVPGGTGGANGANVLTF. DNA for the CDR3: TGCAGCGTCCCTGGGGGGACAGGGGGCGCCAATGGGGCCAACGTCCTGACTTTC.

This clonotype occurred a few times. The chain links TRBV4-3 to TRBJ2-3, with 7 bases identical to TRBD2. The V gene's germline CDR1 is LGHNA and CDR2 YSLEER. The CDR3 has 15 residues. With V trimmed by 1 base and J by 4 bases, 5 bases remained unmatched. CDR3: CASSQGGSGPDTQYF. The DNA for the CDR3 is TGCGCCAGCAGCCAAGGCGGGAGTGGCCCAGATACGCAGTATTTT.

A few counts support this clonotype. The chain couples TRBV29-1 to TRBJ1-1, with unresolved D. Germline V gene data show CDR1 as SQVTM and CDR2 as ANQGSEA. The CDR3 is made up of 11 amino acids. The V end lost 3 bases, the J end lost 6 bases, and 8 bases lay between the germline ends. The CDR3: CSVDRRSEAFF. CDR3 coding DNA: TGCAGCGTTGACCGACGCTCTGAAGCTTTCTTT.

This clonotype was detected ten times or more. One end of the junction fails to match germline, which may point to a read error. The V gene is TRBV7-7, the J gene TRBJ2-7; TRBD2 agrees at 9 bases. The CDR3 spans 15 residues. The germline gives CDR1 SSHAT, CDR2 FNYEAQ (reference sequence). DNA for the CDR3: TGTGCTAGCAGCCCGGGGACTAGCAGTACCTACGAGCAGTACTTC. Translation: CASSPGTSSTYEQYF.

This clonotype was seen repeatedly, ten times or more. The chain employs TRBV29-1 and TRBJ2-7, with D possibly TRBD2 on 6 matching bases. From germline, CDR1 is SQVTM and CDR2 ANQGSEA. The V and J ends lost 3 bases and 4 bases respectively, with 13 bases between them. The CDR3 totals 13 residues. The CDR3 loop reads CSVERTGTYEQYF. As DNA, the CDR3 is TGCAGCGTTGAGAGGACCGGGACTTACGAGCAGTACTTC.

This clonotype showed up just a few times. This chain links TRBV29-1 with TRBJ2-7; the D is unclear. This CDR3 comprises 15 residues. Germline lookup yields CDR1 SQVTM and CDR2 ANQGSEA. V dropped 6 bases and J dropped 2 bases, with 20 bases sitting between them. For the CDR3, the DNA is TGCAGCGTAGTCCGTGATATCCCTAACACCTACGAGCAGTACTTC. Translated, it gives CSVVRDIPNTYEQYF.

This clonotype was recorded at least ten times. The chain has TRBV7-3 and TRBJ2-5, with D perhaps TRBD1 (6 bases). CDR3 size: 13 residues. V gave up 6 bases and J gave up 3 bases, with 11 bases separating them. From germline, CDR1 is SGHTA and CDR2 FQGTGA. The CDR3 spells CASRIQGEETQYF. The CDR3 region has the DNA TGTGCCAGCAGGATACAGGGCGAAGAGACCCAGTACTTC.

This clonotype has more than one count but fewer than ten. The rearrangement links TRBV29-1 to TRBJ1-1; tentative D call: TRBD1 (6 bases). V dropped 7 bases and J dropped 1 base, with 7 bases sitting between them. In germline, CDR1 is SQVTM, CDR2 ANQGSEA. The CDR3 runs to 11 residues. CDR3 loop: CSGTENTEAFF. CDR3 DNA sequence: TGCAGCGGGACAGAGAACACTGAAGCTTTCTTT.

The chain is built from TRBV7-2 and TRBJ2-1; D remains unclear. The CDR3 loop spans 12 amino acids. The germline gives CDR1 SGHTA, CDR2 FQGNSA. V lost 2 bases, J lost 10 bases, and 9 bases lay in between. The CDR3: CASSLSRLEQFF. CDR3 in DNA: TGTGCCAGCAGCTTATCTAGATTAGAGCAGTTCTTC.

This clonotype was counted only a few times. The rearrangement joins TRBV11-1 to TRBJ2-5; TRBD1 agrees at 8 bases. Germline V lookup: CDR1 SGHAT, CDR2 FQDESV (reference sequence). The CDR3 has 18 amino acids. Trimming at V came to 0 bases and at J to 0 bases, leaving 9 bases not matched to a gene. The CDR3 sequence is CASSLALWTGKNQETQYF. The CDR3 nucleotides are TGTGCCAGCAGCTTAGCGCTATGGACAGGGAAAAACCAAGAGACCCAGTACTTC.

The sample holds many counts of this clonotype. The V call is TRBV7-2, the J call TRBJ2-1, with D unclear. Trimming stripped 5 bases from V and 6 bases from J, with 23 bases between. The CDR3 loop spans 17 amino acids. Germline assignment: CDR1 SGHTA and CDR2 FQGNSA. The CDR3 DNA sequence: TGTGCCAGCAGCCATCGGGTCGGAGCCTATGGGTTCAATGAGCAGTTCTTC. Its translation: CASSHRVGAYGFNEQFF.

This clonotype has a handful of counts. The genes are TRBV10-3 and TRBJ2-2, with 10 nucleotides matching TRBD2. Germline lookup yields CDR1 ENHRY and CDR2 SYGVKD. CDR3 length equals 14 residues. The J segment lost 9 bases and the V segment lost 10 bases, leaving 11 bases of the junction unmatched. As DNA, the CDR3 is TGTGCCACACGTCCTAGCGGGGGAATCAGGGAGCTGTTTTTT. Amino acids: CATRPSGGIRELFF.

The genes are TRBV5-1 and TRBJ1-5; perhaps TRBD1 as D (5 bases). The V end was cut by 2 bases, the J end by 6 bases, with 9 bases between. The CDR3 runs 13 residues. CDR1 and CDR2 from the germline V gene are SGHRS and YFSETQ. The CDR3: CASSLRGSQPQHF. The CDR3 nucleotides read TGCGCCAGCAGCTTACGGGGGAGTCAGCCCCAGCATTTT.

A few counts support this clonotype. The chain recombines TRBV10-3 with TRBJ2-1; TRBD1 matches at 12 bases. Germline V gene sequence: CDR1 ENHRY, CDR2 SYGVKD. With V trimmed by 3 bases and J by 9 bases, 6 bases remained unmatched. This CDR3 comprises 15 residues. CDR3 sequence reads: CAISDRDRGLGEQFF. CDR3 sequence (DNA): TGTGCCATCAGTGACCGGGACAGGGGGCTTGGTGAGCAGTTCTTC.

CDR3 in amino acids: CASSYGKTYEQYF. Here the CDR3 DNA reads TGCGCCAGCAGTTACGGGAAAACCTACGAGCAGTACTTC. The V call is TRBV5-1, the J call TRBJ2-7; TRBD2 is a possible D gene (5 bases). There are 13 residues in the CDR3. V was trimmed by 5 bases and J by 2 bases, leaving 11 bases between them. Germline CDR1 and CDR2: SGHRS and YFSETQ.

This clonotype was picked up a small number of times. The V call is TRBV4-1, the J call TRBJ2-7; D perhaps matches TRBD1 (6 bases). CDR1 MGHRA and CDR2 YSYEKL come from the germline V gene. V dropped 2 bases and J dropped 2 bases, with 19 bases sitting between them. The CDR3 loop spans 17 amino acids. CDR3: CASSQRNEGTITYEQYF. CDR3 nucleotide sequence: TGCGCCAGCAGCCAACGAAACGAAGGGACAATTACCTACGAGCAGTACTTC.

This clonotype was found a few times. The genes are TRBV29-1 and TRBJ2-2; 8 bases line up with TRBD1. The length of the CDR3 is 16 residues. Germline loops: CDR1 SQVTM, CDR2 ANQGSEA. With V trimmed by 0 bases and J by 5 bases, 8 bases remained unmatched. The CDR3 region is CSVEDWGRGRTGELFF. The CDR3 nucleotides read TGCAGCGTTGAAGATTGGGGCAGGGGGCGAACCGGGGAGCTGTTTTTT.

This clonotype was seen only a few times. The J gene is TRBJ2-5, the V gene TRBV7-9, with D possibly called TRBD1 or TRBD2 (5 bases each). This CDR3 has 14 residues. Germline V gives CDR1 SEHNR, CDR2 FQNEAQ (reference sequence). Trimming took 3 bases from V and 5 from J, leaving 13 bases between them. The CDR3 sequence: CASSLAGGSETQYF. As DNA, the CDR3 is TGTGCCAGCAGCTTGGCTGGGGGATCGGAGACCCAGTACTTC.

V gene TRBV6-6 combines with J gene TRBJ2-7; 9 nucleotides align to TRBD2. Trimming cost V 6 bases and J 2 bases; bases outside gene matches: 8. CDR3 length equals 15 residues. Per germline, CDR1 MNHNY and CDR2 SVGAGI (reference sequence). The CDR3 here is CASRVGLAGPYEQYF. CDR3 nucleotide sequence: TGTGCCAGCAGGGTTGGTCTAGCGGGACCCTACGAGCAGTACTTC.

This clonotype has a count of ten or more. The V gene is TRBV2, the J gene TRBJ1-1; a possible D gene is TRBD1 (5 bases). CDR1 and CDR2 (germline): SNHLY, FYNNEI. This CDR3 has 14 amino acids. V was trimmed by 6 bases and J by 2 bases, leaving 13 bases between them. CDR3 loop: CASRQLTVNTEAFF. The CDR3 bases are TGTGCCAGCAGGCAATTGACAGTTAACACTGAAGCTTTCTTT.

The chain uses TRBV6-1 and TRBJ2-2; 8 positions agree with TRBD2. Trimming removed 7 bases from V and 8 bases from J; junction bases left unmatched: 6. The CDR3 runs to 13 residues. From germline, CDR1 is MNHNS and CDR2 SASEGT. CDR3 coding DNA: TGTGCCAGCAAGCGGGAGTTATTTGGGGAGCTGTTTTTT. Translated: CASKRELFGELFF.

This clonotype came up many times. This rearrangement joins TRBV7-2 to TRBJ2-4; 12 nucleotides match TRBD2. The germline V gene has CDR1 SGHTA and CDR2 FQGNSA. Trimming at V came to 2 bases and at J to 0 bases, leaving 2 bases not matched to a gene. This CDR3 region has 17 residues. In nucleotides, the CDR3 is TGTGCCAGCAGCTTACGACTAGCGGGAGTAGCCAAAAACATTCAGTACTTC. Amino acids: CASSLRLAGVAKNIQYF.